This record concerns one TCR beta chain sequence. What it recognizes is unknown. These data are taken from a study of OX40 agonist ivuxolimab in advanced cancers. Study conclusions and caveats: Patients who responded partially at 0.1-3.0 mg/kg showed clonal expansion ranking among the lowest. CD4+ and CD8+ T cells in blood underwent clonal expansion by week 6 at 0.1 to 3.0 mg/kg.

This CDR3 is built from 12 residues. In germline, CDR1 is LNHDA, CDR2 SQIVND (reference sequence). V was shortened by 4 bases and J by 5 bases, with 6 bases between the two germline ends. Produced via immunoSEQ multiplex PCR; TCRdb's table is partial and in-frame only. The sample comprises roughly 64,000 clones, roughly four fifths of which are singletons, and over 2% rests with the top ten. The sequence derives from an adult with an advanced solid tumor such as melanoma, head and neck, liver or kidney cancer. The specimen comprised CD4+ or CD8+ T cells sorted from blood, sampled in a trial of the OX40 agonist ivuxolimab. J is TRBJ1-5 and V is TRBV19; D is perhaps TRBD1 (5 bases). The CDR3 sequence is CASSRGDQPQHF. DNA of the CDR3: TGTGCCAGTAGTAGGGGGGATCAGCCCCAGCATTTT. Variable domain in full (rest from reference TRBV19 and TRBJ1-5): DGGITQSPKYLFRKEGQNVTLSCEQNLNHDAMYWYRQDPGQGLRLIYYSQIVNDFQKGDIAEGYSVSREKKESFPLTVTSAQKNPTAFYLCASSRGDQPQHFGDGTRLSIL.